The 9 T cell receptor beta chains below were found in one sample sequenced in a study of blood T cells in healthy people across ages. Combining a sample-barcoded 5' primer with a J-beta primer mix, a second PCR ran for 7 to 11 cycles. TCRdb recomputed calls from the 5' RACE reads with MiXCR, one row per CDR3 protein. In the table there are about 810,000 distinct CDR3 sequences, around 36% of which are singletons. Material: blood. The receptors originated from a man between 18 and 35 years old in good health.

The V gene is TRBV20-1, the J gene TRBJ2-3; 9 bases are shared with TRBD2. V was pared by 0 bases and J by 2 bases, with 6 bases of the junction left unmatched. Germline CDR1 and CDR2: DFQATT and SNEGSKA (reference sequence). This CDR3 comprises 16 residues. The CDR3 DNA reads as TGCAGTGCTAGAGATGGACAGCGGGGGGCCACAGATACGCAGTATTTT. It is translated as CSARDGQRGATDTQYF.

This sequence joins TRBV10-3 and TRBJ2-3; possibly TRBD2 for D (5 bases). V lost 2 bases, J lost 4 bases, and 19 bases lay in between. Germline assignment: CDR1 ENHRY and CDR2 SYGVKD. CDR3 length: 17 residues. CDR3 loop: CAISESAGGVVADTQYF. The CDR3 DNA is TGTGCCATCAGTGAGAGCGCGGGTGGGGTTGTCGCAGATACGCAGTATTTT.

The V and J genes are TRBV7-2 and TRBJ2-5; D remains unclear. Trimming shortened V by 0 bases and J by 5 bases, and 10 bases separated the two germline ends. The CDR3 spans 14 residues. CDR1 and CDR2 from the germline V gene are SGHTA and FQGNSA. CDR3: CASSLARPPETQYF. CDR3 bases: TGTGCCAGCAGCTTAGCCCGACCGCCGGAGACCCAGTACTTC.

Only a few counts were recorded for this clonotype. This CDR3 is CASSRPSGGVTDTQYF. The CDR3 nucleotides are TGTGCCAGCAGTCGCCCTAGCGGGGGGGTCACAGATACGCAGTATTTT. The rearrangement uses TRBV6-6 and TRBJ2-3; 12 bases are shared with TRBD2. CDR1 is MNHNY and CDR2 is SVGAGI in the germline V gene (reference sequence). The CDR3 is 16 residues long. Trimming cost V 5 bases and J 2 bases; bases outside gene matches: 5.

V and J are TRBV5-1 and TRBJ2-2; no firm D call. Germline CDR1 and CDR2: SGHRS and YFSETQ. The CDR3 has 16 amino acids. V shed 5 bases and J shed 0 bases, with 14 bases lying between them. This CDR3 is CASSLDDPTNTGELFF. CDR3 coding DNA: TGCGCCAGCAGTCTAGATGATCCAACGAACACCGGGGAGCTGTTTTTT.

This clonotype was seen just once. One junction end does not reproduce the germline sequence, and a read error may be involved. The chain carries TRBV7-2 and TRBJ2-5; 7 nucleotides agree with TRBD1. CDR1 SGHTA and CDR2 FQGNSA come from the germline V gene. The CDR3 is made up of 13 amino acids. CDR3: CASSTDREEAQYF. DNA for the CDR3: TGTGCCAGCAGCACAGACAGGGAAGAGGCCCAGTACTTC.

This clonotype was counted ten times or more. The chain has TRBV7-2 and TRBJ2-5; the D is unclear. Germline CDR1 and CDR2: SGHTA and FQGNSA. This CDR3 has 14 amino acids. V shed 3 bases and J shed 1 base, with 9 bases lying between them. CDR3 region: CASSFSRTQETQYF. The CDR3 nucleotides are TGTGCCAGCAGCTTCTCGAGGACCCAAGAGACCCAGTACTTC.

CDR3 coding DNA: TGCGCCAGCAGCTACAGCGCGAACTCCTACAATGAGCAGTTCTTC. It codes for CASSYSANSYNEQFF. The chain joins TRBV5-1 to TRBJ2-1; D gene ambiguous. Germline values: CDR1 SGHRS, CDR2 YFSETQ. The CDR3 consists of 15 residues. Trimming left V 3 bases short and J 0 bases short, with 10 bases between. Filled out from reference TRBV5-1 and TRBJ2-1, the complete variable domain reads KAGVTQTPRYLIKTRGQQVTLSCSPISGHRSVSWYQQTPGQGLQFLFEYFSETQRNKGNFPGRFSGRQFSNSRSEMNVSTLELGDSALYLCASSYSANSYNEQFFGPGTRLTVL.

The J gene is TRBJ2-3, the V gene TRBV14; D possibly matches TRBD1 or TRBD2 (5 bases each). The CDR3 length is 15 residues. Germline values: CDR1 SGHDN, CDR2 FVKESK. V lost 4 bases and J lost 5, with 16 bases in between. The CDR3 region is CASSPPDWGRDTQYF. The CDR3 nucleotides are TGTGCCAGCAGCCCGCCGGACTGGGGGAGAGATACGCAGTATTTT. Filled out from reference TRBV14 and TRBJ2-3, the complete variable domain reads EAGVTQFPSHSVIEKGQTVTLRCDPISGHDNLYWYRRVMGKEIKFLLHFVKESKQDESGMPNNRFLAERTGGTYSTLKVQPAELEDSGVYFCASSPPDWGRDTQYFGPGTRLTVL.